These 23 T cell receptor beta chains originate from one sample sequenced in a study of blood T cell repertoires in COVID-19. Produced via immunoSEQ multiplex PCR; TCRdb's table is partial and in-frame only. Of fewer than 130,000 clones listed, around 91% are singletons. Sequenced input: peripheral blood. Receptors were obtained from an elderly woman with acute or convalescent COVID-19.

This chain links TRBV19 with TRBJ1-2, with TRBD1 matching 10 bases. The germline V gene encodes CDR1 LNHDA and CDR2 SQIVND (reference sequence). The CDR3 is 16 amino acids. V shed 3 bases, J shed 4 bases, and the junction held 8 bases outside the gene matches. DNA for the CDR3: TGTGCCAGTAGTATGGGACAGGGGCCCCTTCGCTATGGCTACACCTTC. This codes for CASSMGQGPLRYGYTF.

The J gene is TRBJ2-2, the V gene TRBV7-9; 11 nucleotides line up with TRBD1. The trim removed 5 bases at V and 5 bases at J, leaving 7 bases unmatched. CDR1 SEHNR and CDR2 FQNEAQ come from the germline V gene (reference sequence). There are 16 residues in the CDR3. The CDR3 reads CASSPPGQGVTGELFF. The CDR3 DNA reads TGTGCCAGCAGCCCACCGGGACAGGGGGTGACCGGGGAGCTGTTTTTT.

The genes are TRBV30 and TRBJ2-3, with D maybe TRBD1 (5 bases). The CDR3 runs 14 residues. CDR1 and CDR2 (germline): GTSNPN, SVGIG (reference sequence). V dropped 0 bases and J dropped 2 bases, with 9 bases sitting between them. The CDR3 loop is CAWSVLRATDTQYF. CDR3 bases: TGTGCCTGGAGTGTACTCAGGGCCACAGATACGCAGTATTTT. The full variable domain, completed using reference TRBV30 and TRBJ2-3, is SQTIHQWPATLVQPVGSPLSLECTVEGTSNPNLYWYRQAAGRGLQLLFYSVGIGQISSEVPQNLSASRPQDRQFILSSKKLLLSDSGFYLCAWSVLRATDTQYFGPGTRLTVL.

The rearrangement joins TRBV5-6 to TRBJ2-7; 8 bases fit TRBD2. The trim removed 7 bases at V and 7 bases at J, leaving 13 bases unmatched. The CDR3 consists of 14 residues. CDR1 and CDR2 (germline): SGHDT, YYEEEE. CDR3 loop: CASSHWRGALEQYF. CDR3 DNA: TGTGCCAGCTCCCACTGGCGGGGGGCGCTGGAGCAGTACTTC.

This clone has a single count. The chain links TRBV6-6 to TRBJ2-3; D is unclear. Germline V gene lookup returns CDR1 MNHNY and CDR2 SVGAGI (reference sequence). Trimming cost V 4 bases and J 5 bases, with 10 bases left between them. The CDR3 is 13 amino acids. The chain's CDR3 is CASSFLILDTQYF. CDR3 sequence (DNA): TGTGCCAGCAGTTTTCTTATCTTAGATACGCAGTATTTT.

V is TRBV4-1 and J is TRBJ1-6; D is undetermined. The ends were cut back, 0 bases at V and 3 bases at J, with 6 bases in the middle. Germline lookup yields CDR1 MGHRA and CDR2 YSYEKL. CDR3 length: 15 residues. CDR3 nucleotide sequence: TGCGCCAGCAGCCAAGACTCAGGCTATAATTCACCCCTCCACTTT. Encoded protein: CASSQDSGYNSPLHF.

For this clone: This specimen includes other DNA sequences encoding the same CDR3. The chain uses TRBV19 and TRBJ1-5, with D perhaps matching TRBD1 (6 bases). From germline, CDR1 is LNHDA and CDR2 SQIVND (reference sequence). Trimming pared 5 bases from V and 4 bases from J, leaving 12 bases between. The CDR3 has 14 amino acids. The CDR3 DNA is TGTGCCAGTAGTCTTGGACAGCGGAATCAGCCCCAGCATTTT. It codes for CASSLGQRNQPQHF.

Of note for this clone: The same CDR3 can be traced to other DNA sequences in this sample. The CDR3, as DNA: TGTGCCAGCAGAAACACAGGAAGCTCTGGAAACACCATATATTTT. The encoded protein is CASRNTGSSGNTIYF. V usage is TRBV6-5 and J usage is TRBJ1-3; tentatively, D is TRBD1 (5 bases). CDR1 is MNHEY, CDR2 SVGAGI, per germline. CDR3 length equals 15 residues. V dropped 6 bases and J dropped 0 bases, with 12 bases sitting between them.

Remarks on this clone: The same CDR3 arises from other DNA sequences in this sample as well. The CDR3 sequence is CASSGGQGADTQYF. The CDR3 DNA sequence: TGCGCCAGCAGCGGCGGACAGGGAGCAGATACGCAGTATTTT. This sequence joins TRBV5-1 and TRBJ2-3; 8 bases align to TRBD1. V lost 4 bases to trimming and J lost 4 bases; unmatched junction nucleotides: 5. The germline gives CDR1 SGHRS, CDR2 YFSETQ. The CDR3 extends over 14 amino acids. Based on the CDR3 plus reference TRBV5-1 and TRBJ2-3, the full variable domain is KAGVTQTPRYLIKTRGQQVTLSCSPISGHRSVSWYQQTPGQGLQFLFEYFSETQRNKGNFPGRFSGRQFSNSRSEMNVSTLELGDSALYLCASSGGQGADTQYFGPGTRLTVL.

The chain recombines TRBV11-2 with TRBJ1-1, with 8 nucleotides matching TRBD1. CDR1 and CDR2 from the germline V gene are SGHAT and FQNNGV. The CDR3 sequence is 15 residues long. The J segment lost 5 bases and the V segment lost 6 bases, leaving 11 bases of the junction unmatched. CDR3 region: CASSHSGGLRTEAFF. Written as DNA, the CDR3 is TGTGCCAGCAGTCATTCAGGGGGCCTTCGGACTGAAGCTTTCTTT. The whole variable domain, filled in from reference TRBV11-2 and TRBJ1-1, reads EAGVAQSPRYKIIEKRQSVAFWCNPISGHATLYWYQQILGQGPKLLIQFQNNGVVDDSQLPKDRFSAERLKGVDSTLKIQPAKLEDSAVYLCASSHSGGLRTEAFFGQGTRLTVV.

This clone was detected a few times. The chain has TRBV5-1 and TRBJ1-4; D not certain. Trimming stripped 0 bases from V and 0 bases from J, with 6 bases between. CDR1 and CDR2 from the germline V gene are SGHRS and YFSETQ. This CDR3 is 15 amino acids long. CDR3 nucleotides: TGCGCCAGCAGCTTGGACAGTGCAACTAATGAAAAACTGTTTTTT. Its protein product is CASSLDSATNEKLFF. The variable domain in full, completed from reference TRBV5-1 and TRBJ1-4, reads KAGVTQTPRYLIKTRGQQVTLSCSPISGHRSVSWYQQTPGQGLQFLFEYFSETQRNKGNFPGRFSGRQFSNSRSEMNVSTLELGDSALYLCASSLDSATNEKLFFGSGTQLSVL.

This clone was recorded once. V is TRBV30 and J is TRBJ2-7, with 10 nucleotides matching TRBD2. This CDR3 is 17 amino acids long. In germline, CDR1 is GTSNPN, CDR2 SVGIG (reference sequence). The CDR3 sequence: CAMEGASGGRSSYEQYF. The CDR3 DNA reads TGTGCAATGGAAGGGGCTAGCGGGGGCCGTAGCTCCTACGAGCAGTACTTC.

The chain has TRBV10-3 and TRBJ1-5; weak D call: TRBD1 (5 bases). V was pared by 8 bases and J by 0 bases, with 8 bases between. CDR3 length: 13 residues. Germline CDR1 is ENHRY and CDR2 is SYGVKD. CDR3 sequence: CAIGDSSNQPQHF. The CDR3 nucleotides read TGTGCCATCGGAGACAGTAGCAATCAGCCCCAGCATTTT.

The chain is built from TRBV18 and TRBJ2-2; D gene unclear. The germline CDR1 and CDR2 sequences are KGHSH and LQKENI. V dropped 0 bases and J dropped 5 bases, with 4 bases sitting between them. The CDR3 consists of 13 residues. CDR3 nucleotides: TGTGCCAGCTCACCACCCCAGACCGGGGAGCTGTTTTTT. Translated, it gives CASSPPQTGELFF.

V is TRBV7-2 and J is TRBJ2-3; 13 bases line up with TRBD2. CDR3 length equals 18 residues. Germline V gene sequence: CDR1 SGHTA, CDR2 FQGNSA. The J segment lost 3 bases and the V segment lost 5 bases, leaving 11 bases of the junction unmatched. The CDR3 protein is CASSQEPPGLAGTDTQYF. The CDR3 nucleotides are TGTGCCAGCAGCCAGGAACCACCGGGACTAGCGGGGACAGATACGCAGTATTTT.

The chain uses TRBV10-3 and TRBJ2-3; maybe TRBD1 (6 bases). Germline-derived CDR1 and CDR2 are ENHRY and SYGVKD. CDR3 size: 16 residues. The V end lost 2 bases, the J end lost 2 bases, and 14 bases lay between the germline ends. This CDR3 is CAISEGQKIYTDTQYF. In nucleotides, the CDR3 is TGTGCCATCAGTGAGGGACAGAAAATTTACACAGATACGCAGTATTTT.

This clone was counted once. The chain links TRBV6-6 to TRBJ1-1, with D possibly matching TRBD1 (5 bases). Trimming removed 6 bases at V and 5 bases at J, with 13 bases between. Germline CDR1 and CDR2: MNHNY and SVGAGI (reference sequence). The CDR3 sequence is 13 residues long. Written as DNA, the CDR3 is TGTGCCAGCAGCCCGCCAGGGCATACTGAAGCTTTCTTT. It encodes CASSPPGHTEAFF.

This chain connects TRBV3-1 (or the pseudogene TRBV3-2) to TRBJ1-2, with no clear D. The CDR3 is 15 amino acids. Germline V lookup: CDR1 LGHDT, CDR2 YNNKEL (reference sequence). The V gene lost 0 bases and the J gene lost 4 bases, with 12 bases spanning the gap. The CDR3 sequence is CASSQDSGNTYGYTF. The CDR3 nucleotides are TGTGCCAGCAGCCAAGATTCTGGTAACACCTATGGCTACACCTTC.

The chain has TRBV2 and TRBJ2-5; D gene ambiguous. Looked up from germline, CDR1 is SNHLY and CDR2 is FYNNEI. The CDR3 extends over 12 amino acids. The V end was cut by 4 bases, the J end by 5 bases, with 8 bases between. The CDR3 coding sequence is TGTGCCAGCAGTGGAAGTCAGGAGACCCAGTACTTC. Translated, it gives CASSGSQETQYF.

The chain has TRBV6-4 and TRBJ2-2; the D gene is possibly TRBD2 (5 bases). Trimming pared 3 bases from V and 0 bases from J, leaving 14 bases between. CDR3 length equals 17 residues. Germline loops: CDR1 MRHNA, CDR2 SNTAGT. In nucleotides, the CDR3 is TGTGCCAGCAGTGAAAGCGCGGGCCAGGCGAACACCGGGGAGCTGTTTTTT. This codes for CASSESAGQANTGELFF.

J is TRBJ2-3 and V is TRBV6-2 or TRBV6-3; 7 bases match TRBD1. This CDR3 has 16 residues. Germline CDR1 reads MNHEY; CDR2 reads SVGEGT. Germline trimming cut 2 bases from V and 1 base from J; bases unmatched to any gene: 6. CDR3 region: CASSYLRQGRTDTQYF. As DNA, the CDR3 is TGTGCCAGCAGTTACCTAAGACAGGGCCGCACAGATACGCAGTATTTT.

This chain uses TRBV5-6 with TRBJ2-6; TRBD1 matches 8 bases. Germline loops: CDR1 SGHDT, CDR2 YYEEEE. The V segment lost 6 bases and the J segment 2 bases; nucleotides outside the gene matches: 7. This CDR3 has 16 residues. The CDR3, as DNA: TGTGCCAGCACCCTGGGACAGGCGGCTGGGGCCAACGTCCTGACTTTC. This gives the protein CASTLGQAAGANVLTF.

The gene calls are TRBV10-2 and TRBJ1-4, with D unresolved. The germline V and J ends were trimmed by 6 bases and 7 bases, with 3 bases remaining between them. CDR3 length: 10 amino acids. Germline V gives CDR1 WSHSY, CDR2 SAAADI. CDR3 in DNA: TGCGCCAGCAGCCTTGAAAAACTGTTTTTT. Translating gives CASSLEKLFF.